This entry features one T cell receptor beta chain sequence. The target antigen is unknown. The germline V gene has CDR1 MNHEY and CDR2 SVGAGI. The CDR3 totals 15 residues. Definition of naive CD8+ T cells rested on a CD45RO-CCR7+CD27+CD95- profile. The authors prepared UMI-labeled TRB cDNA libraries by 5' RACE. After re-calling the 5' RACE reads, TCRdb lists one entry per CDR3 protein, DNA absent. Its clone listing holds approximately 140,000 distinct CDR3 sequences. This entry is derived from a study of CXCR3-negative and CXCR3-positive naive CD8 T cells. Findings and limits, study-wide: Both naive subsets, CXCR3-negative and CXCR3-positive, displayed similar TRBV-TRBJ usage, unlike memory cells. CD5 surface expression was similar among naive subsets, and TCR strength was estimated by inference from TRB CDR3 properties. Similarly elevated diversity marked both naive subsets, with memory CD8+ cells showing far lower diversity. More hydrophobic TRB CDR3s were found in CXCR3-positive naive cells than in CXCR3-negative naive cells.

This chain uses TRBV6-5 with TRBJ1-1. What was sequenced was naive CXCR3+ CD8+ T cells from blood. Stated subset: CD45RO-CCR7+CD27+CD95- naive CD8+ T cells expressing CXCR3 (TNR3+). The clonotype originates from a human donor in good health. Some clones in this sample may be carry-over from other donors' samples. CDR3 region: CASSYSSGVHSEAFF.